This TCR beta chain was recorded in a study of cytomegalovirus exposure and HLA in healthy donors. The PCR employed 60 Vbeta primers together with 13 Jbeta primers. Profiling relied on immunoSEQ multiplex PCR, and the TCRdb table lists in-frame clones only, not all of them. Of tens of thousands of clones listed, around 79% are singletons. Per the germline V gene, CDR1 is SGHRS and CDR2 is YFSETQ. V lost 1 base, J lost 5 bases, and 22 bases lay in between. This CDR3 spans 17 amino acids. The source of this sequence is a woman aged 25 to 45 in good health and CMV-seropositive. Specimen: PBMCs. This sequence joins TRBV5-1 and TRBJ2-7; D is unresolved. The CDR3: CASSLLLSRGNLNEQYF. The CDR3 coding sequence is TGCGCCAGCAGCTTGCTACTCTCTAGAGGAAACCTGAACGAGCAGTACTTC.